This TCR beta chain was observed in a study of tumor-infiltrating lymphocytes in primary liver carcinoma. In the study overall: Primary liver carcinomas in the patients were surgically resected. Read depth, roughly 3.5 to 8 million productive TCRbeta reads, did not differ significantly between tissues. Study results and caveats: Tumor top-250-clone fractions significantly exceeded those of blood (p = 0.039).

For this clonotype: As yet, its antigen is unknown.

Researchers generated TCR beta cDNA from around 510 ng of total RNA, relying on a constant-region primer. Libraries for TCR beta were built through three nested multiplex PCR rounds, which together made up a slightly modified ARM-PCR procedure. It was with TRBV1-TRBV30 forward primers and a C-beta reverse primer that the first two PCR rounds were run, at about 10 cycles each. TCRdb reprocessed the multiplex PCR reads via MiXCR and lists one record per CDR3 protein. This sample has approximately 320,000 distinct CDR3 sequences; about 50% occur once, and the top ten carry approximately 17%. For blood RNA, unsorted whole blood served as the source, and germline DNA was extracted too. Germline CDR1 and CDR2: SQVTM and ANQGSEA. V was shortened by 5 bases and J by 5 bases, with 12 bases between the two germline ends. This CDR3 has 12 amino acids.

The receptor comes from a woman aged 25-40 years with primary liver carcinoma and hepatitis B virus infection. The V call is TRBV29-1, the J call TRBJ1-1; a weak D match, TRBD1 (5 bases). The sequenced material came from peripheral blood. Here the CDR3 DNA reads TGCAGCGTTCGATGGGGCGCGACTGAAGCTTTCTTT. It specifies CSVRWGATEAFF.